The 5 T cell receptor beta chains below all came from one sample that was sequenced in a study of OX40 agonist ivuxolimab in advanced cancers. The data were produced by immunoSEQ multiplex PCR, yet TCRdb's version contains in-frame clones alone and is incomplete. Here the sample spans 30,000 to 45,000 clones, 80% to 90% being singletons. The sample was CD4+ or CD8+ T cells sorted from blood, taken in a trial of the OX40 agonist ivuxolimab. The receptors were gathered from an adult with an advanced solid tumor such as melanoma, head and neck, liver or kidney cancer.

This clone occurred once. The rearrangement joins TRBV25-1 to TRBJ1-1; no reliable D call. The CDR3 is 13 residues long. The V gene's germline CDR1 is MGHDK and CDR2 SYGVNS. V shed 5 bases and J shed 1 base, with 8 bases lying between them. The CDR3 spells CASSRSQNTEAFF. DNA of the CDR3: TGTGCCAGCAGTCGGAGTCAGAACACTGAAGCTTTCTTT.

V usage is TRBV19 and J usage is TRBJ1-1, with D possibly TRBD1 on 6 matching bases. This CDR3 comprises 13 residues. The V gene's germline CDR1 is LNHDA and CDR2 SQIVND (reference sequence). Trimming took 6 bases from V and 0 from J, leaving 8 bases between them. The CDR3 loop reads CASRRTVNTEAFF. Here the CDR3 DNA reads TGTGCCAGTAGGAGGACAGTGAACACTGAAGCTTTCTTT. Complete variable domain (other parts from reference TRBV19 and TRBJ1-1): DGGITQSPKYLFRKEGQNVTLSCEQNLNHDAMYWYRQDPGQGLRLIYYSQIVNDFQKGDIAEGYSVSREKKESFPLTVTSAQKNPTAFYLCASRRTVNTEAFFGQGTRLTVV.

The sample holds one count of this clone. The rearrangement uses TRBV5-6 and TRBJ1-6; unclear D gene. Per the germline V gene, CDR1 is SGHDT and CDR2 is YYEEEE. CDR3 length equals 15 residues. V was clipped by 1 base and J by 0 bases, with 5 bases between them. CDR3 DNA: TGTGCCAGCAGCTTGTGGAGCTCCTATAATTCACCCCTCCACTTT. Translation: CASSLWSSYNSPLHF.

The V call is TRBV25-1, the J call TRBJ2-7; 12 bases are a match to TRBD2. Losses at the gene ends were 8 bases for V and 2 bases for J; bases not matched to a gene: 10. CDR3 size: 16 residues. Germline V lookup: CDR1 MGHDK, CDR2 SYGVNS. CDR3 in DNA: TGTGCCAGCCAACCCTCACTAGCGGGGGGCCCCTACGAGCAGTACTTC. It translates to CASQPSLAGGPYEQYF.

J is TRBJ2-2 and V is TRBV19; unclear D gene. Germline CDR1 LNHDA, CDR2 SQIVND (reference sequence). V lost 1 base and J 5 bases, leaving 11 bases between the germline ends. CDR3 length: 15 amino acids. This CDR3 reads CASSIGLFGTGELFF. The CDR3 bases are TGTGCCAGTAGTATAGGACTTTTCGGGACCGGGGAGCTGTTTTTT.